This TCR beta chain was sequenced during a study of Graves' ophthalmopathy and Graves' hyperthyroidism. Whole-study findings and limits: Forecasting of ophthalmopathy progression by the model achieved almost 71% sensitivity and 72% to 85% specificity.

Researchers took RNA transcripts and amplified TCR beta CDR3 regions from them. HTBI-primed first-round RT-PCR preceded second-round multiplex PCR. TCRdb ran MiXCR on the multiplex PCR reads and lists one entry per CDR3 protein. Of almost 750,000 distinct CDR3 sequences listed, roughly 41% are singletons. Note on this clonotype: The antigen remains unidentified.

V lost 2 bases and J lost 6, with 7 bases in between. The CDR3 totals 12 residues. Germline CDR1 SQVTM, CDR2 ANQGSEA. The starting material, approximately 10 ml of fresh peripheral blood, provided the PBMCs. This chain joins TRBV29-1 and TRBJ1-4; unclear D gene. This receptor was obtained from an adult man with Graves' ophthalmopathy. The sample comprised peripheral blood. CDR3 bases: TGCAGCGTTGAATATTGGGATGAAAAACTGTTTTTT. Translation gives CSVEYWDEKLFF.